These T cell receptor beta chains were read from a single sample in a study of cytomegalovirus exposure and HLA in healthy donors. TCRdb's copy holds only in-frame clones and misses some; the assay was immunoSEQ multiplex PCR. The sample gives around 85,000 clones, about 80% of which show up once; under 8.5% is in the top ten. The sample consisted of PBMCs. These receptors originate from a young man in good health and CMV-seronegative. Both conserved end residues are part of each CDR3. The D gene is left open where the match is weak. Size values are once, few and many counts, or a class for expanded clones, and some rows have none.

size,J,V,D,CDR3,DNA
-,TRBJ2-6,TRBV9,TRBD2,CASSVGVGGSSGANVLTF,TGTGCCAGCAGCGTAGGAGTAGGCGGGAGCTCTGGGGCCAACGTCCTGACTTTC
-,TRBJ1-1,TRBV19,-,CASSIVGGWNTEAFF,TGTGCCAGTAGTATAGTAGGAGGGTGGAACACTGAAGCTTTCTTT
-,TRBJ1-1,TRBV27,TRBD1,CASCTGAYTEAFF,TGTGCCAGCTGTACAGGGGCCTACACTGAAGCTTTCTTT
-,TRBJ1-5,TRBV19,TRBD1,CASSPIRTGTPGNQPQHF,TGTGCCAGTAGTCCGATTAGGACAGGAACGCCCGGGAATCAGCCCCAGCATTTT
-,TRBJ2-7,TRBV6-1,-,CASSRASYEQYF,TGTGCCAGCAGTCGAGCGAGTTACGAGCAGTACTTC
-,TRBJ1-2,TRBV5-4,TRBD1,CASSKPGQGNYGYTF,TGTGCCAGCAGCAAACCGGGACAGGGCAACTATGGCTACACCTTC
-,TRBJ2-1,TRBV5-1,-,CASSLAGSSYNEQFF,TGCGCCAGCAGCTTGGCGGGGAGCTCCTACAATGAGCAGTTCTTC
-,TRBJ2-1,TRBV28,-,CASSLSTGGSYNEQFF,TGTGCCAGCAGTTTATCGACAGGAGGCTCCTACAATGAGCAGTTCTTC
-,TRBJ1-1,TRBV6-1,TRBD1,CASSGRDRANGGTEAFF,TGTGCCAGCAGTGGCCGGGACAGGGCCAATGGGGGCACTGAAGCTTTCTTT
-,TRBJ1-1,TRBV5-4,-,CASSGQNTEAFF,TGTGCCAGCAGCGGACAGAACACTGAAGCTTTCTTT
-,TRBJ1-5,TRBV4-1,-,CASSQEGGARQPQHF,TGCGCCAGCAGCCAAGAAGGGGGGGCTCGGCAGCCCCAGCATTTT
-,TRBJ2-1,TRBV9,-,CASSSSGLINEQFF,TGTGCCAGCAGCTCCTCGGGACTCATAAATGAGCAGTTCTTC
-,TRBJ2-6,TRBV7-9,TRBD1,CASSPRPGTGAGANVLTF,TGTGCCAGCAGCCCTCGTCCCGGGACAGGGGCCGGGGCCAACGTCCTGACTTTC
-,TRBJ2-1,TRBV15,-,CATSPGPYNEQFF,TGTGCCACCAGCCCAGGCCCCTACAATGAGCAGTTCTTC
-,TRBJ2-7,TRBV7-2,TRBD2,CASSAGGTSYEQYF,TGTGCCAGCAGCGCGGGAGGAACTAGCTACGAGCAGTACTTC
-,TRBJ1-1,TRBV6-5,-,CASRGTGPNTEAFF,TGTGCCAGCAGGGGCACAGGGCCGAACACTGAAGCTTTCTTT
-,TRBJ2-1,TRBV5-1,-,CASSLQGWDNEQFF,TGCGCCAGCAGCTTACAGGGTTGGGACAATGAGCAGTTCTTC
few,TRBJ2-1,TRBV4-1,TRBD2,CASSQGLAGRTGEQFF,TGCGCCAGCAGCCAAGGACTAGCGGGAAGAACAGGTGAGCAGTTCTTC
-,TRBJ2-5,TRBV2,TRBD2,CASSEERGGTQYF,TGTGCCAGCAGTGAAGAGCGGGGGGGGACCCAGTACTTC
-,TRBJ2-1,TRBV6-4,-,CASSNEAGSYNEQFF,TGTGCCAGCAGTAACGAGGCGGGCTCCTACAATGAGCAGTTCTTC
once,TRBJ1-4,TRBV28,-,CASSSPGSTNEKLFF,TGTGCCAGCAGTTCGCCGGGGTCAACTAATGAAAAACTGTTTTTT
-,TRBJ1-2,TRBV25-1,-,CASSEGSLPRGYTF,TGTGCCAGCAGTGAAGGGTCCCTTCCGAGGGGCTACACCTTC
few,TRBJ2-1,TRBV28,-,CASSLFSFRYDNEQFF,TGTGCCAGCAGTTTATTTAGTTTTCGATACGACAATGAGCAGTTCTTC
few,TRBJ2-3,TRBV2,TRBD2,CASLAVFSTDTQYF,TGTGCCAGCCTAGCGGTGTTTAGCACAGATACGCAGTATTTT
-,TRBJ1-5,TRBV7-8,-,CASSSTGGDQPQHF,TGTGCCAGCAGCTCCACCGGAGGGGATCAGCCCCAGCATTTT
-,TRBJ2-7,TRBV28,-,CASSSTGLTSYEQYF,TGTGCCAGCAGTTCGACAGGCCTCACTTCCTACGAGCAGTACTTC
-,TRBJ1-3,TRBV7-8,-,CASSLDAPSGNTIYF,TGTGCCAGCAGCTTAGACGCGCCCTCTGGAAACACCATATATTTT
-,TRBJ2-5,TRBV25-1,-,CASSDQGETQYF,TGTGCCAGCAGTGATCAGGGGGAGACCCAGTACTTC
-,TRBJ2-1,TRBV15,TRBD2,CATSRETLSSGRVHEQFF,TGTGCCACCAGCCGCGAAACCCTCTCTAGCGGGAGGGTCCATGAGCAGTTCTTC
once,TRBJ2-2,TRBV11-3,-,CASSLEGGSGELFF,TGTGCCAGCAGCTTAGAAGGCGGCTCCGGGGAGCTGTTTTTT
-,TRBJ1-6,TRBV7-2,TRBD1,CASSNSRGVSSPPHF,TGTGCCAGCAGCAATTCCAGGGGGGTGAGTTCACCCCCCCACTTT
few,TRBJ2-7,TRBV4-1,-,CASSQMRLSYEQYF,TGCGCCAGCAGCCAAATGCGACTATCCTACGAGCAGTACTTC